These 11 T cell receptor beta chains were all obtained from the same sample, sequenced in a study of cytomegalovirus exposure and HLA in healthy donors. Vbeta (60) and Jbeta (13) primers were used in the PCR. Profiled with immunoSEQ multiplex PCR; TCRdb holds only in-frame clones, not every one. The sample lists more than 95,000 clones; about 69% were seen once. The sequenced sample was PBMCs. The origin of the receptors is a man in his forties in good health and CMV-seronegative.

The chain uses TRBV27 and TRBJ2-7, with 14 bases identical to TRBD2. Germline CDR1 reads MNHEY; CDR2 reads SMNVEV (reference sequence). J lost 9 bases, V lost 4 bases, and 11 bases had no gene match. This CDR3 is built from 16 residues. CDR3 protein: CASSSILGLAGEGQYF. CDR3 nucleotides: TGTGCCAGCAGTTCTATCTTGGGACTAGCGGGAGAGGGGCAGTACTTC.

This chain connects TRBV29-1 to TRBJ1-2; D call uncertain. Germline V CDR1 and CDR2: SQVTM, ANQGSEA. The CDR3 runs to 12 residues. V was trimmed by 3 bases and J by 4 bases, leaving 9 bases between them. CDR3 loop: CSVEATTYGYTF. CDR3 DNA: TGCAGCGTTGAGGCCACCACCTATGGCTACACCTTC.

This rearrangement joins TRBV4-3 to TRBJ2-5, with a possible D match to TRBD1 (5 bases). CDR1 and CDR2 from the germline V gene are LGHNA and YSLEER. The length of the CDR3 is 15 residues. The V end lost 1 base, the J end lost 2 bases, and 11 bases lay between the germline ends. CDR3 sequence: CASSQGVTGQETQYF. CDR3 in DNA: TGCGCCAGCAGCCAAGGGGTAACAGGACAAGAGACCCAGTACTTC.

The gene calls are TRBV11-3 and TRBJ2-5, with 7 bases aligning to TRBD1. Germline V gene data show CDR1 as SGHNT and CDR2 as YENEEA. Trimming removed 5 bases from V and 1 base from J; junction bases left unmatched: 4. CDR3 length equals 14 residues. DNA of the CDR3: TGTGCCAGCAGCCCCTGGGACAGCCAAGAGACCCAGTACTTC. Translating it yields CASSPWDSQETQYF.

The chain uses TRBV7-2 and TRBJ1-2; D remains ambiguous. Trimming stripped 0 bases from V and 2 bases from J, with 10 bases between. CDR1 is SGHTA, CDR2 FQGNSA, per germline. The CDR3 runs to 15 residues. The CDR3, as DNA: TGTGCCAGCAGCTTAGCGCCACAGCCGAACTATGGCTACACCTTC. Its translation: CASSLAPQPNYGYTF.

The chain uses TRBV5-1 and TRBJ2-7; tentative D call: TRBD2 (5 bases). Germline V CDR1 and CDR2: SGHRS, YFSETQ. The V end lost 3 bases, the J end lost 2 bases, and 9 bases lay between the germline ends. The CDR3 loop spans 13 amino acids. CDR3 sequence: CASSWTSTYEQYF. The CDR3 region has the DNA TGCGCCAGCAGCTGGACTTCCACCTACGAGCAGTACTTC.

The chain recombines TRBV5-1 with TRBJ2-1; 10 nucleotides agree with TRBD2. Trimming removed 0 bases from V and 4 bases from J; junction bases left unmatched: 7. This CDR3 is 17 amino acids long. CDR1 and CDR2 (germline): SGHRS, YFSETQ. The CDR3, as DNA: TGCGCCAGCAGCTTGGGAATAGCGGGGGGCATTTACAATGAGCAGTTCTTC. This encodes CASSLGIAGGIYNEQFF.

This clone appeared once. The chain recombines TRBV5-4 with TRBJ2-5; 9 bases match TRBD2. Trimming took 3 bases from V and 1 from J; bases not matched to a gene: 1. Per the germline V gene, CDR1 is SGHNT and CDR2 is YYREEE (reference sequence). The CDR3 contains 14 residues. The chain's CDR3 is CASSSLAGQETQYF. CDR3 nucleotide sequence: TGTGCCAGCAGCTCACTAGCGGGCCAAGAGACCCAGTACTTC. The entire variable domain, with the rest obtained from reference TRBV5-4 and TRBJ2-5, is as follows: ETGVTQSPTHLIKTRGQQVTLRCSSQSGHNTVSWYQQALGQGPQFIFQYYREEENGRGNFPPRFSGLQFPNYSSELNVNALELDDSALYLCASSSLAGQETQYFGPGTRLLVL.

The genes are TRBV28 and TRBJ1-2; no firm D call. The germline V gene has CDR1 MDHEN and CDR2 SYDVKM. V gave up 10 bases and J gave up 7 bases, with 28 bases separating them. The CDR3 has 16 residues. In nucleotides, the CDR3 is TGTGCCACCCCGGCCTCCTTGTCGGGGATCTCGTTTGGCTACACCTTC. Translated, it gives CATPASLSGISFGYTF.

The V and J genes are TRBV28 and TRBJ1-1, with D possibly TRBD1 on 5 matching bases. V was shortened by 5 bases and J by 4 bases, with 17 bases between the two germline ends. This CDR3 spans 15 amino acids. The V gene's germline CDR1 is MDHEN and CDR2 SYDVKM. The CDR3 here is CASSPPQALSTEAFF. CDR3 DNA: TGTGCCAGCAGTCCTCCACAGGCCCTGAGCACTGAAGCTTTCTTT.

V gene TRBV11-3 combines with J gene TRBJ2-7, with 9 bases identical to TRBD1. From germline, CDR1 is SGHNT and CDR2 YENEEA. J gave up 5 bases and V 4 bases, and 6 bases lay outside the gene matches. The length of the CDR3 is 14 residues. In DNA form, the CDR3 reads TGTGCCAGCAGCTCTTACAGGGGGCTGGACGAGCAGTACTTC. Translation gives CASSSYRGLDEQYF.